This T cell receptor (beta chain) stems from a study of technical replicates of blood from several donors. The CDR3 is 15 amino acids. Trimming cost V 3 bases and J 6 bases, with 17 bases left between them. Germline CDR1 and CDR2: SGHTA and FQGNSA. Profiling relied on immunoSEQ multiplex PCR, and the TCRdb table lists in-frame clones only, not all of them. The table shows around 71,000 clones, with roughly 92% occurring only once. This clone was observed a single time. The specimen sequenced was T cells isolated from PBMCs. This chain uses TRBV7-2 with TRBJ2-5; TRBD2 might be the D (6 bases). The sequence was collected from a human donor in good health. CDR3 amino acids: CASSLEGLLGKTQYF. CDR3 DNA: TGTGCCAGCAGCTTGGAGGGTCTACTCGGGAAGACCCAGTACTTC.